This T cell receptor (beta chain) was captured by sequencing in a study of blood T cell repertoires in COVID-19. At the level of the study: Acute and convalescent COVID-19 specimens originated in the United States, Italy and Spain.

The CDR3 is 16 amino acids. Germline V gene sequence: CDR1 LGHNA, CDR2 YNFKEQ. The trim removed 0 bases at V and 4 bases at J, leaving 5 bases unmatched. Participants reported their clinical history, and cohort assignment relied on those reports. Recovered status in Cohort 3 required two negative PCRs, clearance, or symptom resolution. How the authors handled the data: Amplification of reference gene primers was used by the study to estimate nucleated cell counts. Sequencing used immunoSEQ multiplex PCR; TCRdb keeps in-frame clones, though not all of them. V and J calls plus clone size are reproduced from that table; the DNA served to infer D and trimming. The table shows about 250,000 clones, with 85% to 90% occurring only once.

The receptor's source is a man aged 18 to 35 who had recovered from COVID-19. Sequences were obtained from PBMCs or T cells enriched from blood (not recorded which). V is TRBV4-2 and J is TRBJ2-7, with 11 bases matching TRBD2. CDR3 sequence: CASSQELAGELYEQYF. CDR3 in DNA: TGTGCCAGCAGCCAAGAACTAGCGGGGGAACTTTACGAGCAGTACTTC.